The 7 T cell receptor beta chains below come from one sample, sequenced in a study of cytomegalovirus exposure and HLA in healthy donors. PCR was performed using 60 Vbeta and 13 Jbeta primers. Only in-frame clones appear in the TCRdb table, and some are missing; sequencing was by immunoSEQ multiplex PCR. Of roughly 150,000 clones listed, approximately 9% were seen once; the top ten hold 1.5% to 2%. Sequenced: PBMCs. These receptors were obtained from a male donor in good health and CMV-seronegative.

The V and J genes are TRBV6-1 and TRBJ1-3; D possibly corresponds to TRBD1 (5 bases). Trimming pared 5 bases from V and 4 bases from J, leaving 15 bases between. CDR1 and CDR2 (germline): MNHNS, SASEGT. The CDR3 is 15 residues long. In DNA, the CDR3 is TGTGCCAGCAGTCCCCTCGGGGGAACAGGAAACACCATATATTTT. This encodes CASSPLGGTGNTIYF.

This clone was counted a few times. The genes are TRBV7-9 and TRBJ1-3; D not certain. This CDR3 region has 15 residues. Trimming left V 5 bases short and J 0 bases short, with 11 bases between. Germline V gives CDR1 SEHNR, CDR2 FQNEAQ (reference sequence). The CDR3 protein is CASSAYWSSGNTIYF. The CDR3 coding sequence is TGTGCCAGCAGCGCGTATTGGAGCTCTGGAAACACCATATATTTT.

This clone was counted a few times. This chain connects TRBV5-6 to TRBJ2-5, with 7 bases that match TRBD1. CDR1 SGHDT and CDR2 YYEEEE come from the germline V gene. The CDR3 totals 14 residues. J gave up 1 base and V 4 bases, and 4 bases lay outside the gene matches. The CDR3 reads CASSRDRVQETQYF. CDR3 nucleotides: TGTGCCAGCAGCCGAGACAGGGTCCAAGAGACCCAGTACTTC.

This clone came up a few times. V usage is TRBV6-1 and J usage is TRBJ2-1; D not resolved. The CDR3 has 11 amino acids. Germline CDR1 and CDR2: MNHNS and SASEGT. V gave up 8 bases and J gave up 3 bases, with 5 bases separating them. This CDR3 reads CASRDYNEQFF. The CDR3 DNA sequence: TGTGCCAGCCGAGACTACAATGAGCAGTTCTTC.

This chain links TRBV28 with TRBJ1-5; no definite D call. Germline lookup yields CDR1 MDHEN and CDR2 SYDVKM. The CDR3 contains 15 residues. V was trimmed by 6 bases and J by 0 bases, leaving 12 bases between them. The CDR3, as DNA: TGTGCCAGCAGCGGAGGGCCATTTAGCAATCAGCCCCAGCATTTT. It encodes CASSGGPFSNQPQHF.

In its sample, this clone was seen once. CDR3 amino acids: CASSQPGQRNYGYTF. CDR3 coding DNA: TGTGCCAGCAGTCAACCGGGACAGCGGAACTATGGCTACACCTTC. The chain uses TRBV6-6 and TRBJ1-2; 7 bases are a match to TRBD1. CDR1 is MNHNY, CDR2 SVGAGI, per germline (reference sequence). The CDR3 length is 15 residues. V lost 5 bases to trimming and J lost 2 bases; unmatched junction nucleotides: 8.

The chain links TRBV9 to TRBJ1-2; a possible D gene is TRBD1 (6 bases). The CDR3 extends over 16 amino acids. CDR1 SGDLS and CDR2 YYNGEE come from the germline V gene. The ends were cut back, 3 bases at V and 5 bases at J, with 20 bases in the middle. CDR3 sequence (DNA): TGTGCCAGCAGCGCAACCAGGGGCCCTGGCGAATATGGCTACACCTTC. Its protein is CASSATRGPGEYGYTF.